These 5 T cell receptor beta chains originate from one sample sequenced in a study of memory CD4+ T cells and cytomegalovirus serostatus. The sort gate was single viable CD3+CD4+CD8-CD45RO+ cells for memory CD4+ T cells. Only in-frame clones appear in the TCRdb table, and some are missing; sequencing was by immunoSEQ multiplex PCR. The sample lists under 80,000 clones; 60% to 80% were seen once. Sequencing used memory CD4+ T cells from blood. Receptor source: an adult in good health and CMV-seropositive.

DNA for the CDR3: TGTGCCAGCAGGACGACAGGGGACAATTCACCCCTCCACTTT. Residues: CASRTTGDNSPLHF. V usage is TRBV6-5 and J usage is TRBJ1-6, with 8 bases that match TRBD1. With 6 bases clipped from V and 7 bases from J, the junction kept 5 bases outside the gene matches. The CDR3 runs 14 residues. Germline values: CDR1 MNHEY, CDR2 SVGAGI.

The chain has TRBV30 and TRBJ2-3; a possible D gene is TRBD2 (6 bases). The CDR3 spans 14 residues. Germline V gives CDR1 GTSNPN, CDR2 SVGIG (reference sequence). Trimming left V 4 bases short and J 3 bases short, with 14 bases between. CDR3 sequence: CAWNGPTRTDTQYF. The CDR3 coding sequence is TGTGCCTGGAACGGACCGACTAGGACAGATACGCAGTATTTT.

The genes are TRBV11-3 and TRBJ2-1, with D perhaps assigned TRBD1 or TRBD2 (7 bases each). Trimming removed 3 bases at V and 7 bases at J, with 13 bases between. Germline loops: CDR1 SGHNT, CDR2 YENEEA. CDR3 length: 14 amino acids. CDR3 in DNA: TGTGCCAGCAGCTTGCAGGGGGGGAAGAATGAGCAGTTCTTC. Protein sequence: CASSLQGGKNEQFF. Full variable domain (missing parts from reference TRBV11-3 and TRBJ2-1): EAGVVQSPRYKIIEKKQPVAFWCNPISGHNTLYWYLQNLGQGPELLIRYENEEAVDDSQLPKDRFSAERLKGVDSTLKIQPAELGDSAVYLCASSLQGGKNEQFFGPGTRLTVL.

The J gene is TRBJ1-1, the V gene TRBV21-1; the listed D gene, TRBD1, was not tested against the DNA. TRBV21-1 is classified as a pseudogene. The CDR3 length is 13 residues. CDR3 region: CASTGGRVTEAFF. As DNA, the CDR3 is TGTGCCAGCACAGGGGGCCGGGTCACTGAAGCTTTCTTT.

This chain links TRBV27 with TRBJ1-1; weak D call: TRBD1 (5 bases). V lost 3 bases, J lost 7 bases, and 21 bases lay in between. The CDR3 is 16 amino acids. Per germline, CDR1 MNHEY and CDR2 SMNVEV (reference sequence). The CDR3 here is CASSFSGRVFQFEAFF. CDR3 nucleotide sequence: TGTGCCAGCAGTTTTAGCGGCAGGGTATTCCAATTTGAAGCTTTCTTT.